These 8 T cell receptor beta chains came from one sample sequenced in a study of cytotoxic CD8 clonotypes in ibrutinib-treated CLL. The repertoire was sequenced with immunoSEQ multiplex PCR; TCRdb's copy has only in-frame clones and lacks some. The repertoire has roughly 24,000 clones, nearly 80% of them found once; the top ten carry more than 7%. Sequenced here: PBMCs, sampled before ibrutinib treatment. These receptors were collected from a human donor with chronic lymphocytic leukemia.

The chain links TRBV27 to TRBJ1-1; D is ambiguous. The V gene lost 7 bases and the J gene lost 0 bases, with 9 bases spanning the gap. The germline V gene has CDR1 MNHEY and CDR2 SMNVEV (reference sequence). There are 13 residues in the CDR3. CDR3: CASIYGVNTEAFF. The CDR3 DNA sequence: TGTGCCAGCATCTACGGGGTGAACACTGAAGCTTTCTTT.

The V gene is TRBV27, the J gene TRBJ2-1, with TRBD1 matching 7 bases. CDR3 length: 19 residues. V lost 3 bases and J lost 0; bases outside the gene matches: 14. Germline V lookup: CDR1 MNHEY, CDR2 SMNVEV (reference sequence). Here the CDR3 DNA reads TGTGCCAGCAGTTTTCAGCCAAATAAGGGACAGTTCTCCTACAATGAGCAGTTCTTC. It specifies CASSFQPNKGQFSYNEQFF.

V and J are TRBV7-6 and TRBJ1-1, with 8 bases matching TRBD1. Per germline, CDR1 SGHVS and CDR2 FNYEAQ. The CDR3 covers 14 residues. J lost 6 bases, V lost 5 bases, and 8 bases had no gene match. DNA for the CDR3: TGTGCCAGCAGCCCTACGACAGGGGAGTCTGAAGCTTTCTTT. As protein: CASSPTTGESEAFF.

The chain is built from TRBV18 and TRBJ2-2; 11 positions agree with TRBD2. Germline loops: CDR1 KGHSH, CDR2 LQKENI. This CDR3 has 18 amino acids. After removal of 1 base from V and 0 bases from J, the junction contained 4 bases not matched to a gene. In DNA, the CDR3 is TGTGCCAGCTCACCACTGGCTAGCGGGAGGTCGAACACCGGGGAGCTGTTTTTT. It encodes CASSPLASGRSNTGELFF.

The rearrangement uses TRBV27 and TRBJ2-7; TRBD1 aligns across 8 bases. The germline CDR1 and CDR2 sequences are MNHEY and SMNVEV (reference sequence). J gave up 5 bases and V 5 bases, and 2 bases lay outside the gene matches. CDR3 length: 12 amino acids. The CDR3 DNA reads TGTGCCAGCAGTCCCAGGGGGCACGAGCAGTACTTC. As protein: CASSPRGHEQYF.

This clone was found once. The rearrangement joins TRBV10-3 to TRBJ2-1; 7 nucleotides line up with TRBD2. The junction had 9 bases not matched to a gene; V was cut back by 0 bases and J by 7 bases. CDR1 is ENHRY and CDR2 is SYGVKD in the germline V gene. The CDR3 runs 16 residues. The CDR3 DNA sequence: TGTGCCATCAGTGAGTCGGGCGGGAGCCCCGGGAATGAGCAGTTCTTC. Encoded protein: CAISESGGSPGNEQFF.

The rearrangement uses TRBV5-1 and TRBJ2-3; D gene uncertain. The CDR3 spans 15 residues. Trimming took off 5 bases at V and 0 bases at J, with 13 bases between the two ends. Per the germline V gene, CDR1 is SGHRS and CDR2 is YFSETQ. The CDR3 sequence: CASSTEARSTDTQYF. As DNA, the CDR3 is TGCGCCAGCAGTACAGAAGCTCGGAGCACAGATACGCAGTATTTT.

This sequence joins TRBV4-3 and TRBJ1-2, with TRBD1 matching 7 bases. The CDR3 covers 13 residues. The germline V gene encodes CDR1 LGHNA and CDR2 YSLEER. The J segment lost 6 bases and the V segment lost 4 bases, leaving 5 bases of the junction unmatched. The CDR3 coding sequence is TGCGCCAGCAGCCGACAGGGAACAAATGGCTACACCTTC. This translates into CASSRQGTNGYTF.